The 5 T cell receptor beta chains below were found in one sample sequenced in a study of glioma-infiltrating T cells after dendritic cell vaccination. Some clones are missing from TCRdb's copy, which holds only in-frame ones; the method was immunoSEQ multiplex PCR. This sample yields almost 90,000 clones, of which around 83% are seen a single time; about 6.8% belongs to the top ten. The time point denotes: after dendritic cell vaccination, including at tumor progression/relapse. The source material was blood, sampled after dendritic cell vaccination. The source is a human donor with glioblastoma.

V is TRBV2 and J is TRBJ2-5; D is perhaps TRBD2 (5 bases). V was pared by 2 bases and J by 5 bases, with 15 bases between. The CDR3 has 15 amino acids. The germline CDR1 and CDR2 sequences are SNHLY and FYNNEI. CDR3 sequence (DNA): TGTGCCAGCAGTGAATTTGGACTCAACACGGAGACCCAGTACTTC. Residues: CASSEFGLNTETQYF.

In this sample, this clone turned up once. In DNA form, the CDR3 reads TGTGCCAGCAGTAAGGCCGGGGGGGAGTCCTACAATGAGCAGTTCTTC. This codes for CASSKAGGESYNEQFF. The gene calls are TRBV6-6 and TRBJ2-1; 8 bases line up with TRBD2. CDR1 MNHNY and CDR2 SVGAGI come from the germline V gene (reference sequence). This CDR3 has 16 residues. V lost 5 bases and J lost 1; bases outside the gene matches: 7.

This clone has a single count. V usage is TRBV5-1 and J usage is TRBJ1-1; D not certain. CDR1 and CDR2 (germline): SGHRS, YFSETQ. V was cut by 4 bases and J by 3 bases, with 16 bases left in between. This CDR3 is 15 amino acids long. CDR3 coding DNA: TGCGCCAGCAGCGTGGAGATGACGGGATACACTGAAGCTTTCTTT. Translating it yields CASSVEMTGYTEAFF.

V usage is TRBV7-2 and J usage is TRBJ1-1, with D unclear. The CDR3 spans 15 residues. Germline values: CDR1 SGHTA, CDR2 FQGNSA. V was cut by 1 base and J by 4 bases, with 13 bases left in between. The CDR3 sequence: CASSLVNPSGTEAFF. The CDR3 bases are TGTGCCAGCAGCTTAGTCAATCCTTCGGGCACTGAAGCTTTCTTT.

The CDR3 region has the DNA TGTGCCAGCAGTTTCGTCAGGACTAACTATGGCTACACCTTC. Translation gives CASSFVRTNYGYTF. The chain joins TRBV6-5 to TRBJ1-2; D gene uncertain. This CDR3 is 14 amino acids long. CDR1 and CDR2 from the germline V gene are MNHEY and SVGAGI. V lost 4 bases to trimming and J lost 0 bases, with 9 bases between them.